This is a list of T cell receptor beta chains from one sample in a study of blood T cells in healthy people across ages. TCRdb analysed the 5' RACE reads with MiXCR anew, one entry per CDR3 protein. The profile covers 780,000 or so distinct CDR3 sequences, with approximately 60% appearing a single time and around 24% taken by the ten largest. The sequencing sample was made of blood. Receptor source: a man in his forties in good health. Both conserved end residues are part of each CDR3. A D gene is named only where the DNA matches it firmly. The listing skips clone size in some rows; elsewhere it reads once, few, many or a size class.

clone_size j_call cdr3_length d_call v_call cdr3_aa cdr3_nt
. TRBJ2-5 14 . TRBV28 CASRLDSALETQYF TGTGCCAGCAGGCTGGACAGTGCCTTAGAGACCCAGTACTTC
. TRBJ2-1 22 TRBD2 TRBV4-3 CASSQEWWTSGSWGAPYNEQFF TGCGCCAGCAGCCAAGAATGGTGGACTAGCGGGAGTTGGGGAGCCCCATACAATGAGCAGTTCTTC
once TRBJ2-1 14 TRBD2 TRBV12-3/TRBV12-4 CASSTAGGNNEQFF TGTGCCAGCAGTACAGCGGGAGGGAACAATGAGCAGTTCTTC
many TRBJ2-5 14 . TRBV6-6 CASRKLGYGETQYF TGTGCCAGCAGGAAGTTGGGGTATGGAGAGACCCAGTACTTC
once TRBJ1-6 14 . TRBV12-3/TRBV12-4 CASSSGGPGSPLHF TGTGCCAGCAGTTCCGGGGGGCCGGGATCACCCCTCCACTTT
. TRBJ2-7 14 . TRBV4-3 CASSQFGGVYEQYF TGCGCCAGCAGCCAGTTTGGAGGAGTCTACGAGCAGTACTTC
. TRBJ2-1 12 . TRBV2 CASSAGQLEQFF TGTGCCAGCAGCGCGGGACAGCTTGAGCAGTTCTTC
few TRBJ2-1 11 . TRBV29-1 CSVEKGWEQFF TGCAGCGTTGAGAAGGGATGGGAGCAGTTCTTC
. TRBJ1-2 15 TRBD1 TRBV4-1 CASSQGDRSNYGYTF TGCGCCAGCAGCCAAGGGGACAGATCTAACTATGGCTACACCTTC
once TRBJ2-5 13 . TRBV28 CASSGDWGKTQYF TGTGCCAGCAGTGGGGACTGGGGAAAGACCCAGTACTTC
. TRBJ2-5 17 TRBD1 TRBV5-1 CASSVPGQGIEGETQYF TGCGCCAGCAGCGTACCGGGACAGGGGATTGAAGGGGAGACCCAGTACTTC
. TRBJ2-3 15 . TRBV4-2 CASSQTGGATDTQYF TGTGCCAGCAGCCAGACGGGCGGAGCCACAGATACGCAGTATTTT
. TRBJ2-7 15 . TRBV28 CASSPTLGLQAEQYF TGTGCCAGCAGTCCCACCCTTGGGCTGCAGGCTGAGCAGTACTTC
. TRBJ2-3 15 . TRBV9 CASSDSTGGTDTQYF TGTGCCAGCAGCGACTCGACAGGAGGCACAGATACGCAGTATTTT
. TRBJ2-7 17 TRBD2 TRBV29-1 CSVEGQNRASGTYEQYF TGCAGCGTTGAAGGTCAGAATCGGGCTAGCGGGACCTACGAGCAGTACTTC
. TRBJ1-1 20 . TRBV5-1 CASSLDGGSLLYWMNTEAFF TGCGCCAGCAGCTTGGATGGGGGCTCGCTCCTATACTGGATGAACACTGAAGCTTTCTTT
. TRBJ2-7 14 TRBD1 TRBV5-1 CASSSQTGSGEQYF TGCGCCAGCAGCTCACAGACAGGGTCGGGCGAGCAGTACTTC
. TRBJ1-5 17 . TRBV28 CASSFPQGVTSNQPQHF TGTGCCAGCAGTTTCCCCCAAGGGGTAACTAGCAATCAGCCCCAGCATTTT
few TRBJ1-6 16 TRBD1 TRBV27 CASSFLGQGNNSPLHF TGTGCCAGCAGTTTCCTCGGACAGGGGAACAATTCACCCCTCCACTTT
. TRBJ2-3 15 TRBD2 TRBV12-3/TRBV12-4 CASLTSGIGTDTQYF TGTGCCAGCCTTACTAGCGGGATCGGTACAGATACGCAGTATTTT
few TRBJ2-7 13 TRBD1 TRBV29-1 CSVVRQGVGEQYF TGCAGCGTTGTCCGGCAGGGGGTCGGCGAGCAGTACTTC
. TRBJ2-1 14 TRBD2 TRBV20-1 CSASLAGLKNEQFF TGCAGTGCTTCCTTAGCGGGACTTAAGAATGAGCAGTTCTTC
few TRBJ2-4 13 TRBD2 TRBV10-3 CAIRGLAEPRQYF TGTGCCATCAGAGGACTAGCGGAACCCCGGCAGTACTTC
. TRBJ1-1 15 . TRBV9 CASSVLPGSQKEAFF TGTGCCAGCAGCGTACTTCCCGGCAGCCAAAAAGAAGCTTTCTTT
. TRBJ2-3 14 TRBD1 TRBV27 CASTITQGADTQYF TGTGCCAGCACCATAACCCAGGGGGCGGATACGCAGTATTTT
. TRBJ2-3 14 TRBD2 TRBV2 CASRAGVATDTQYF TGTGCCAGCAGAGCGGGGGTCGCGACAGATACGCAGTATTTT
. TRBJ2-7 13 TRBD2 TRBV20-1 CSADGLANDEQYF TGCAGTGCCGATGGACTAGCAAACGACGAGCAGTACTTC
. TRBJ1-1 16 . TRBV4-1 CASSHRIGRRGTEAFF TGCGCCAGCAGCCACCGAATCGGCCGGAGGGGCACTGAAGCTTTCTTT
. TRBJ2-1 16 TRBD1 TRBV12-3/TRBV12-4 CASSLLGQGEMKEQFF TGTGCCAGCAGTTTACTGGGGCAGGGGGAGATGAAAGAGCAGTTCTTC
. TRBJ2-7 12 . TRBV6-1 CASSDQGYEQYF TGTGCCAGCAGTGACCAGGGTTACGAGCAGTACTTC
few TRBJ1-1 12 TRBD1 TRBV25-1 CASSGQGVEAFF TGTGCCAGCAGTGGACAGGGCGTTGAAGCTTTCTTT
few TRBJ1-6 15 . TRBV20-1 CSARGPGSYNSPLHF TGCAGTGCTAGAGGACCAGGCTCCTATAATTCACCCCTCCACTTT
. TRBJ1-1 13 . TRBV29-1 CSVGGNMNTEAFF TGCAGCGTTGGAGGAAACATGAACACTGAAGCTTTCTTT
. TRBJ2-1 16 TRBD2 TRBV5-1 CASSPAAGGGIGEQFF TGCGCCAGCAGCCCAGCTGCGGGAGGGGGCATTGGTGAGCAGTTCTTC
. TRBJ1-1 16 . TRBV10-3 CATQVPGPSGNTEAFF TGTGCCACCCAAGTACCGGGACCCTCGGGAAACACTGAAGCTTTCTTT
. TRBJ1-4 14 . TRBV27 CASTDLATNEKLFF TGTGCCAGCACCGACCTTGCAACTAATGAAAAACTGTTTTTT
few TRBJ2-1 13 . TRBV6-2/TRBV6-3 CASSYTTYNEQFF TGTGCCAGCAGTTACACTACGTACAATGAGCAGTTCTTC
. TRBJ2-7 18 TRBD2 TRBV11-3 CASRSFSIAGGPGHEQYF TGTGCCAGCAGGTCATTCTCCATAGCGGGAGGGCCTGGCCACGAGCAGTACTTC
. TRBJ2-1 16 TRBD2 TRBV20-1 CSARDALREGVGEQFF TGCAGTGCTAGAGATGCCCTACGGGAGGGCGTCGGTGAGCAGTTCTTC
many TRBJ2-7 17 TRBD2 TRBV4-3 CASSQSASGSLTYEQYF TGCGCCAGCAGCCAATCGGCTAGCGGGAGTTTAACCTACGAGCAGTACTTC
. TRBJ2-5 14 . TRBV7-8 CTSSRTELSGEQYF TGTACCAGCAGCAGGACAGAGCTTTCAGGAGAGCAGTACTTC
. TRBJ2-3 18 TRBD2 TRBV5-1 CASSQSSGGATSTDTQYF TGCGCCAGCAGCCAATCTAGCGGGGGAGCTACTAGCACAGATACGCAGTATTTT
few TRBJ2-1 17 TRBD2 TRBV5-1 CASSRGPSGSGDNEQFF TGCGCCAGCAGCCGAGGGCCTAGCGGGAGTGGCGACAATGAGCAGTTCTTC
. TRBJ2-1 14 TRBD1 TRBV7-2 CASSLAGTVNEQFF TGTGCCAGCAGTTTGGCCGGGACAGTCAATGAGCAGTTCTTC
. TRBJ2-3 14 . TRBV20-1 CSARRASITDTQYF TGCAGTGCTCGCCGGGCTAGCATCACAGATACGCAGTATTTT
. TRBJ2-7 16 TRBD1 TRBV6-2/TRBV6-3 CASSLTGGDQTYEQYF TGTGCCAGCAGTCTTACAGGGGGCGACCAGACCTACGAGCAGTACTTC
. TRBJ2-7 15 TRBD1 TRBV4-3 CASSQDRTGSYEQYF TGCGCCAGCAGCCAAGATCGGACAGGTAGCTACGAGCAGTACTTC
few TRBJ2-5 14 . TRBV3-1 CASRNPRYQETQYF TGTGCCAGCAGGAACCCGCGGTACCAAGAGACCCAGTACTTC
few TRBJ1-2 15 TRBD1 TRBV3-1 CASSQQPGQGGGYTF TGTGCCAGCAGCCAACAACCGGGACAGGGCGGTGGCTACACCTTC
. TRBJ2-3 16 TRBD2 TRBV11-2 CASSRLAGGRTDTQYF TGTGCCAGCAGCCGACTAGCGGGAGGGCGTACAGATACGCAGTATTTT
. TRBJ2-3 16 . TRBV6-5 CASSHRARGRTDTQYF TGTGCCAGCAGTCACAGGGCGCGGGGTCGTACAGATACGCAGTATTTT
few TRBJ2-7 16 TRBD1 TRBV6-6 CASSYSATGQTYEQYF TGTGCCAGCAGTTACTCAGCGACAGGGCAAACCTACGAGCAGTACTTC
. TRBJ2-1 14 TRBD1 TRBV27 CASSRDRAHNEQFF TGTGCCAGCAGCCGGGACAGGGCTCACAATGAGCAGTTCTTC
few TRBJ1-2 11 . TRBV30 CAWNFGLAATF TGTGCCTGGAACTTTGGGCTAGCCGCCACCTTC
. TRBJ2-5 14 . TRBV10-3 CATTPQDTEETQYF TGTGCCACAACCCCTCAGGACACAGAAGAGACCCAGTACTTC